This TCR beta chain was recovered during a study of human T cells and chemical hapten exposure. The study's findings and limits: TCRs above 1 in 1000 frequency stayed constant with DPC sensitization.

Individual cDNA molecules in this library carried unique molecular identifiers. In the original processing: Samples ranged from about 20,000 to 750,000 TCRs, with a median of approximately 100,000. TCRdb ran MiXCR on the RACE reads and lists one entry per CDR3 protein. These V and J calls originate from TCRdb's pipeline instead of the authors' own analysis. The sample lists about 45,000 distinct CDR3 sequences, about 3.9% occurring once. Trimming stripped 4 bases from V and 4 bases from J, with 11 bases between. The CDR3 has 13 amino acids. Germline CDR1 reads SEHNR; CDR2 reads FQNEAQ (reference sequence). About this clonotype: The antigen is unknown.

Time point defined: healthy volunteer bleed at 2 weeks. The study extracted total RNA from unfractionated whole blood. The rearrangement links TRBV7-9 to TRBJ2-7; D possibly corresponds to TRBD1 (6 bases). Sequencing was done on a sample of whole blood. The sequence came from a female donor in good health. Some clones in this sample may be carry-over from other donors' samples. The CDR3 bases are TGTGCCAGCAGCTGGGGGACACAGTACGAGCAGTACTTC. It codes for CASSWGTQYEQYF.